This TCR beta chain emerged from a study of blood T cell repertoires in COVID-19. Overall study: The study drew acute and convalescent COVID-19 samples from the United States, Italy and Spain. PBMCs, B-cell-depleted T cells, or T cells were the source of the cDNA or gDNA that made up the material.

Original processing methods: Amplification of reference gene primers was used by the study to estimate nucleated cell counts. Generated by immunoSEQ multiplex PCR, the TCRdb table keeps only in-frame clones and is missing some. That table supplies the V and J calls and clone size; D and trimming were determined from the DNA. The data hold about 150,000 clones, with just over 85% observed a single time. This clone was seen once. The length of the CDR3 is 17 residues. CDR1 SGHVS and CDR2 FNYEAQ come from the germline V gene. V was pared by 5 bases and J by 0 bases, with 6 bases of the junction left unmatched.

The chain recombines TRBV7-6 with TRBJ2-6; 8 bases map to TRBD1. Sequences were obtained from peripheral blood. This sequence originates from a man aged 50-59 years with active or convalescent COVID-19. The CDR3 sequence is CASSHRDRFSGANVLTF. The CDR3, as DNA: TGTGCCAGCAGCCACCGGGACAGGTTCTCTGGGGCCAACGTCCTGACTTTC.